The 2 T cell receptor beta chains below come from one sample, sequenced in a study of post-analysis software for immune sequencing data. What these receptors recognize is not known. Regarding the study as a whole: Patients had higher frequencies than controls of four to six TRBV segments, including TRBV5-6, TRBV5-1 and TRBV20-1.

TCR beta cDNA libraries had unique molecular identifiers. TCRdb re-called the PCR reads with MiXCR, one entry per CDR3 protein. The table includes about 460,000 distinct CDR3 sequences, around 40% detected once. The sample taken for sequencing was blood. The receptors originated from a girl aged 5-17 years with multiple sclerosis.

In this sample, this clonotype turned up once. The CDR3 protein is CASTQEGMTFF. CDR3 nucleotides: TGTGCCAGCACCCAAGAGGGGATGACTTTCTTT. The chain links TRBV27 to TRBJ1-1; a weak D match, TRBD1 (5 bases). Germline CDR1 and CDR2: MNHEY and SMNVEV (reference sequence). The CDR3 covers 11 residues. V was trimmed by 7 bases and J by 12 bases, leaving 15 bases between them.

This clonotype was seen a handful of times. V is TRBV29-1 and J is TRBJ2-4; tentative D call: TRBD2 (6 bases). The germline V and J ends were trimmed by 7 bases and 0 bases, with 10 bases remaining between them. CDR3 length equals 13 residues. CDR1 and CDR2 from the germline V gene are SQVTM and ANQGSEA. CDR3 in amino acids: CSAGSGAKNIQYF. The CDR3 coding sequence is TGCAGCGCAGGTAGCGGAGCCAAAAACATTCAGTACTTC.